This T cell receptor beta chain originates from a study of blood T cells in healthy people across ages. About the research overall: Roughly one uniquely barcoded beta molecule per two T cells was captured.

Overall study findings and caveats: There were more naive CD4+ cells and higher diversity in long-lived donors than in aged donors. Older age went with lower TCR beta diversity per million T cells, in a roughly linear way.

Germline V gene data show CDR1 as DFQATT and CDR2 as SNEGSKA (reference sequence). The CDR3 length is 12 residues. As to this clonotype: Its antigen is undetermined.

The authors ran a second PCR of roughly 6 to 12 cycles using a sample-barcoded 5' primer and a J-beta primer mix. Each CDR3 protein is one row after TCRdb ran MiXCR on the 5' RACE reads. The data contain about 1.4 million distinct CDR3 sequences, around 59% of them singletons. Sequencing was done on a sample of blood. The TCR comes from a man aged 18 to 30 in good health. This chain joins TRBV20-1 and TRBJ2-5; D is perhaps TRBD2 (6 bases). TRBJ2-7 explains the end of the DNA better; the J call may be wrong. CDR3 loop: CSARAGRHEQYF. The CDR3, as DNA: TGCAGTGCTAGAGCAGGGAGGCACGAGCAGTACTTC.